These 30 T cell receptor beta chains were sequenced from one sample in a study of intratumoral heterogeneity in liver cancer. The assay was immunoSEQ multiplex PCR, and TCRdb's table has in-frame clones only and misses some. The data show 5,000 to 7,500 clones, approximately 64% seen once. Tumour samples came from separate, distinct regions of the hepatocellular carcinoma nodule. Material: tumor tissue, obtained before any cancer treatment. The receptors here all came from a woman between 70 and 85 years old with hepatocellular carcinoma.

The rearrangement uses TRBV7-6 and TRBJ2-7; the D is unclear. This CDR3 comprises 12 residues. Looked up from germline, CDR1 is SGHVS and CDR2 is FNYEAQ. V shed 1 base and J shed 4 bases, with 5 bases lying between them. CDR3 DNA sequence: TGTGCCAGCAGCTTAGATCCGTACGAGCAGTACTTC. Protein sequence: CASSLDPYEQYF.

CDR3 in amino acids: CASSSVQSTYGYTF. Here the CDR3 DNA reads TGTGCCAGCAGCTCGGTACAGAGCACCTATGGCTACACCTTC. V and J are TRBV6-5 and TRBJ1-2; unclear D gene. The CDR3 consists of 14 residues. Trimming stripped 6 bases from V and 4 bases from J, with 15 bases between. Germline lookup yields CDR1 MNHEY and CDR2 SVGAGI.

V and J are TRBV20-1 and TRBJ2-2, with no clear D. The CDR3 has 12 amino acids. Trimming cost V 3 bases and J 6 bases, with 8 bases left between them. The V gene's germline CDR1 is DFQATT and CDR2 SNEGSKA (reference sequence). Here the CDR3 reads CSASTGSGELFF. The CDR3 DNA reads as TGCAGTGCTAGTACCGGGTCCGGGGAGCTGTTTTTT.

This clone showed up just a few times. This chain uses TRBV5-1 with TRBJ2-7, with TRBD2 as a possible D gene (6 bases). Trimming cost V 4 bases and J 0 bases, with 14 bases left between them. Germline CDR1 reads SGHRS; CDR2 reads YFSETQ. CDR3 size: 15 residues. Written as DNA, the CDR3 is TGCGCCAGCAGCAAGGGAGACGGGAGCTCCTACGAGCAGTACTTC. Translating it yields CASSKGDGSSYEQYF.

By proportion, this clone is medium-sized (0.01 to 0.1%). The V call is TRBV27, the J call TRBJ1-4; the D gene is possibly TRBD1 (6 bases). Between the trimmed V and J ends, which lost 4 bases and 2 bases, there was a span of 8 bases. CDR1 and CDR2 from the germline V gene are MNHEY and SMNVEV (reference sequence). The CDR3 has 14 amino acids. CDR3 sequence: CASSWDTTNEKLFF. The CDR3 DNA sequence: TGTGCCAGCAGTTGGGACACTACTAATGAAAAACTGTTTTTT.

The CDR3 loop reads CASSQGLAGGLAKNIQYF. The CDR3, as DNA: TGCGCCAGCAGCCAGGGACTAGCGGGAGGTCTAGCCAAAAACATTCAGTACTTC. The rearrangement links TRBV5-1 to TRBJ2-4, with TRBD2 matching 15 bases. With V trimmed by 4 bases and J by 0 bases, 5 bases remained unmatched. Germline CDR1 is SGHRS and CDR2 is YFSETQ. There are 18 residues in the CDR3.

CDR3 sequence: CASSLGASGSSYEQYF. Written as DNA, the CDR3 is TGTGCCAGCAGCTTGGGGGCTAGCGGGAGCTCCTACGAGCAGTACTTC. The V gene is TRBV5-4, the J gene TRBJ2-7, with 10 positions matching TRBD2. The trim removed 0 bases at V and 0 bases at J, leaving 3 bases unmatched. Germline lookup yields CDR1 SGHNT and CDR2 YYREEE (reference sequence). CDR3 length equals 16 residues.

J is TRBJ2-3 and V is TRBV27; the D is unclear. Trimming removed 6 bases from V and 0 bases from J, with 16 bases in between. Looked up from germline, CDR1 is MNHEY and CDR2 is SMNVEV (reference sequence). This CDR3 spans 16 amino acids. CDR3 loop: CASSPYAVTSTDTQYF. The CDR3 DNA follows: TGTGCCAGCAGCCCCTACGCGGTCACTAGCACAGATACGCAGTATTTT.

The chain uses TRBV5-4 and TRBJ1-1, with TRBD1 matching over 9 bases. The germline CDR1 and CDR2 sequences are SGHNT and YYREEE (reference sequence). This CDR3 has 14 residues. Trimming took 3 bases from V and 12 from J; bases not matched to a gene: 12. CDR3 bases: TGTGCCAGCAGCTCAGGATTAGGACAGGGGAGAACTTTCTTT. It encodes CASSSGLGQGRTFF. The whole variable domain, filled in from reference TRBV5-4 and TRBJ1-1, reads ETGVTQSPTHLIKTRGQQVTLRCSSQSGHNTVSWYQQALGQGPQFIFQYYREEENGRGNFPPRFSGLQFPNYSSELNVNALELDDSALYLCASSSGLGQGRTFFGQGTRLTVV.

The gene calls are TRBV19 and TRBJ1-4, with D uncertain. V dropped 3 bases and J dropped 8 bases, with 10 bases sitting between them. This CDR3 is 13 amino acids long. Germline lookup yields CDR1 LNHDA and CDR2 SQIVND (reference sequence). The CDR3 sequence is CASSIPSTEKLFF. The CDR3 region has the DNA TGTGCCAGTAGTATCCCGTCGACAGAAAAACTGTTTTTT. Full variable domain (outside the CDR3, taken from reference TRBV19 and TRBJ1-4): DGGITQSPKYLFRKEGQNVTLSCEQNLNHDAMYWYRQDPGQGLRLIYYSQIVNDFQKGDIAEGYSVSREKKESFPLTVTSAQKNPTAFYLCASSIPSTEKLFFGSGTQLSVL.

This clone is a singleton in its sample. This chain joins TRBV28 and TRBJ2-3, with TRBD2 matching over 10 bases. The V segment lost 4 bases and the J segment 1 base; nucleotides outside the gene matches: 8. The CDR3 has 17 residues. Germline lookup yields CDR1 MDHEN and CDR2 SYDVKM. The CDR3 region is CASSSPASGSRTDTQYF. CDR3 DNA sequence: TGTGCCAGCAGTTCCCCGGCTAGCGGGAGCCGCACAGATACGCAGTATTTT.

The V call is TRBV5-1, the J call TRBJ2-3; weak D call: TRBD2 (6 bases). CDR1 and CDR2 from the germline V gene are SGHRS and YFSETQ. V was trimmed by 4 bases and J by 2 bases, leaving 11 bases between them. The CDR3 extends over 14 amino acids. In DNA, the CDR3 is TGCGCCAGCAGCCCCGGACTATTCACAGATACGCAGTATTTT. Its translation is CASSPGLFTDTQYF.

The CDR3, as DNA: TGTGCCAGCAGTTTAACAGCGATGAACACTGAAGCTTTCTTT. It specifies CASSLTAMNTEAFF. This sequence joins TRBV28 and TRBJ1-1; the D is unclear. Trimming stripped 2 bases from V and 0 bases from J, with 7 bases between. The CDR3 spans 14 residues. Germline V gives CDR1 MDHEN, CDR2 SYDVKM.

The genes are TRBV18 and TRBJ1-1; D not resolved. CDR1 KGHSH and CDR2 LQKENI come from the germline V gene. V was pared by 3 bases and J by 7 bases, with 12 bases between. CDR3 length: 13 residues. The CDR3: CASSPPIIGEAFF. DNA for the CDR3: TGTGCCAGCTCACCTCCTATCATTGGTGAAGCTTTCTTT. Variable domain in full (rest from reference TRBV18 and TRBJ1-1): NAGVMQNPRHLVRRRGQEARLRCSPMKGHSHVYWYRQLPEEGLKFMVYLQKENIIDESGMPKERFSAEFPKEGPSILRIQQVVRGDSAAYFCASSPPIIGEAFFGQGTRLTVV.

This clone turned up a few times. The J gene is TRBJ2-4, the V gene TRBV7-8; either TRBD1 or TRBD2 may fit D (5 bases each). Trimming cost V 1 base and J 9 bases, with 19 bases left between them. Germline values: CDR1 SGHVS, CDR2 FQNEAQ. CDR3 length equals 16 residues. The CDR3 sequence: CASSLGGNRADSIQYF. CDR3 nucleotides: TGTGCCAGCAGCTTAGGGGGGAATCGAGCTGACAGCATTCAGTACTTC.

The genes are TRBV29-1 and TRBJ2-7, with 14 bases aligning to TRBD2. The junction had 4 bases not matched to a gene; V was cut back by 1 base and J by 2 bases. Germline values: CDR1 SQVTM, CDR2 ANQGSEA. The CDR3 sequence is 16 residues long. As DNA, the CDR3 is TGCAGCGTTGAAGGGGGACTAGCGGGAGTCCCCTACGAGCAGTACTTC. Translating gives CSVEGGLAGVPYEQYF.

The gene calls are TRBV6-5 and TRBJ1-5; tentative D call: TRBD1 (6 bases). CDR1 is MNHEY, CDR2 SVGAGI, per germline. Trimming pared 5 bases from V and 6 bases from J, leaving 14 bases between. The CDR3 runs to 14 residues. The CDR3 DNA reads TGTGCCAGCAGTCAACAACAGGGCAGTCAGCCCCAGCATTTT. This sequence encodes CASSQQQGSQPQHF.

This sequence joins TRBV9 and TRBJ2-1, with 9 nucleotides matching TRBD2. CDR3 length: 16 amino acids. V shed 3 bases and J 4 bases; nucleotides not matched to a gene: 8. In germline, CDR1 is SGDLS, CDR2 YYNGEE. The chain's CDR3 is CASSDRPSGEYNEQFF. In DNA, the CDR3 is TGTGCCAGCAGCGACCGCCCTAGCGGGGAATACAATGAGCAGTTCTTC.

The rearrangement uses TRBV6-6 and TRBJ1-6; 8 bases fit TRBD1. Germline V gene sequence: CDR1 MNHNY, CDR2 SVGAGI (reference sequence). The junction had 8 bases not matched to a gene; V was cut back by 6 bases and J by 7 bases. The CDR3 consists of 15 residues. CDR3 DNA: TGTGCCAGCAGGTCTCCGGGACAGGCGAATTCACCCCTCCACTTT. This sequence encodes CASRSPGQANSPLHF.

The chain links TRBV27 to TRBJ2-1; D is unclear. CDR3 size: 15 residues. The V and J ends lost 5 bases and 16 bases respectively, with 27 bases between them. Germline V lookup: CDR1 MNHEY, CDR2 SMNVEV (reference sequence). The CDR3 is CASSPATIFEFAGFF. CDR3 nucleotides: TGTGCCAGCAGTCCGGCCACTATTTTCGAGTTCGCCGGTTTCTTC.

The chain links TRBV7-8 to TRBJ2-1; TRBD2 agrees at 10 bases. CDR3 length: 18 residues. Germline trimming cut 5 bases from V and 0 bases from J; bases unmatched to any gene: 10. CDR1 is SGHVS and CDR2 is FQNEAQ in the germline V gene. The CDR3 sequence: CASSHGLAVKFSYNEQFF. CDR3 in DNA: TGTGCCAGCAGCCACGGACTAGCGGTAAAATTCTCCTACAATGAGCAGTTCTTC.

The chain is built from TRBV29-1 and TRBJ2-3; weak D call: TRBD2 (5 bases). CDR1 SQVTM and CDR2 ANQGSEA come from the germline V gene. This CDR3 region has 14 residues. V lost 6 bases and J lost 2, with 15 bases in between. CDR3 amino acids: CSVRRPSNTDTQYF. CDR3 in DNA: TGCAGCGTCCGGAGGCCCTCTAACACAGATACGCAGTATTTT.

CDR3 bases: TGTGCCAGCAGGTCACTATTGGATACGCAGTATTTT. Amino acids: CASRSLLDTQYF. The chain recombines TRBV6-5 with TRBJ2-3; D call uncertain. CDR1 MNHEY and CDR2 SVGAGI come from the germline V gene. Deletions cut 6 bases from V and 6 bases from J, with 10 bases between. The CDR3 spans 12 residues.

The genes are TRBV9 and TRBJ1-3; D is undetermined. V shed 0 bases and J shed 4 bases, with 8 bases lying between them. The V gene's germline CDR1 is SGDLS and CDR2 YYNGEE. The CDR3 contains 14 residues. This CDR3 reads CASSVALLGNTIYF. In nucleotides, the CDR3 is TGTGCCAGCAGCGTAGCCCTGTTAGGAAACACCATATATTTT.

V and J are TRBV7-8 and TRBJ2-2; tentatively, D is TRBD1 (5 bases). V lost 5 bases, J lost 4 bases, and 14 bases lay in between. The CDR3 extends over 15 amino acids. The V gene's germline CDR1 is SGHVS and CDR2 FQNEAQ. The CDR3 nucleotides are TGTGCCAGCAGCCTCAGGACACGCAGCACCGGGGAGCTGTTTTTT. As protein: CASSLRTRSTGELFF.

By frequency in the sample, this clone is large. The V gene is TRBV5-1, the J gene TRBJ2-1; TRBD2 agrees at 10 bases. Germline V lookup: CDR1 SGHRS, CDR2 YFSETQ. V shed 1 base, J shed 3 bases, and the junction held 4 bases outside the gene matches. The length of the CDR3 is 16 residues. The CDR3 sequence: CASSLQTSGNYNEQFF. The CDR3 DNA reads TGCGCCAGCAGCTTGCAAACTAGCGGGAACTACAATGAGCAGTTCTTC.

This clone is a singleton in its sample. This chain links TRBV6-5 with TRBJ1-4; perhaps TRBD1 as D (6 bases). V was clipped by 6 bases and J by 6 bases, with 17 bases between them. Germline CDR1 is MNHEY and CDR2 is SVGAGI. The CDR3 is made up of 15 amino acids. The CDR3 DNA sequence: TGTGCCAGCAGGATAAGCTTCAGGGGACATGAAAAACTGTTTTTT. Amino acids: CASRISFRGHEKLFF.

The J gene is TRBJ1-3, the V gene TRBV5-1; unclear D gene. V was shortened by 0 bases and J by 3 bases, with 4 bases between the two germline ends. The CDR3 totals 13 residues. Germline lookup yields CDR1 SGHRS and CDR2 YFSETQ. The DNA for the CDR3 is TGCGCCAGCAGCTTGGCTTTTGGAAACACCATATATTTT. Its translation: CASSLAFGNTIYF. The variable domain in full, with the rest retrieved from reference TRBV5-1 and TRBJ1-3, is KAGVTQTPRYLIKTRGQQVTLSCSPISGHRSVSWYQQTPGQGLQFLFEYFSETQRNKGNFPGRFSGRQFSNSRSEMNVSTLELGDSALYLCASSLAFGNTIYFGEGSWLTVV.

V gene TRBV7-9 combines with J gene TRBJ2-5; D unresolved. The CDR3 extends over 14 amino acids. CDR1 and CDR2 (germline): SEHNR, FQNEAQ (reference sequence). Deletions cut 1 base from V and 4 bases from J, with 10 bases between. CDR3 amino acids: CASSLDVKTETQYF. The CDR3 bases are TGTGCCAGCAGCTTAGACGTCAAGACAGAGACCCAGTACTTC.

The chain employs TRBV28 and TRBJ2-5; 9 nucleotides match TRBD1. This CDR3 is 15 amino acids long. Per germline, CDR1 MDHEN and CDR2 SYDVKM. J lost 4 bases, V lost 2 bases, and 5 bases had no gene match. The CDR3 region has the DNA TGTGCCAGCAGTTTAGAACAGGGGGCGGGAGAGACCCAGTACTTC. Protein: CASSLEQGAGETQYF.